This TCR beta chain was captured by sequencing in a study of CD8 T cells in ankylosing spondylitis. Overall study findings and caveats: The study looked at matched synovial fluid samples from ankylosing spondylitis patients. Disease-linked clones were reported to be significantly enriched there. As for the disease-linked clones, they showed a CD8+ phenotype and occurred at relatively low frequencies in peripheral blood.

There are a few counts of this clonotype. Its specificity is unknown. Using its own MiXCR run on the 5' RACE reads, TCRdb lists one record per CDR3 protein. This table holds tens of thousands of distinct CDR3 sequences, under 30% found once. The CDR3 is 15 residues long. V lost 3 bases to trimming and J lost 0 bases, with 6 bases between them. Germline CDR1 is SGHAT and CDR2 is FQNNGV. The chain carries TRBV11-2 and TRBJ1-6, with D unclear. This receptor was taken from a male donor with ankylosing spondylitis or in good health (not recorded which). The specimen was blood, either unsorted or a sorted T cell fraction (not recorded which). DNA of the CDR3: TGTGCCAGCAGCTTTTCAGGCTCCTATAATTCACCCCTCCACTTT. As protein: CASSFSGSYNSPLHF.